One sample yielded the 4 T cell receptor beta chains listed below, sequenced in a study of a mutant IDH1 vaccine in newly diagnosed glioma. These receptors have no known antigen. Method: immunoSEQ multiplex PCR; TCRdb's copy keeps in-frame clones and lacks some. The sample yields 30,000 to 40,000 clones, roughly 76% seen once. Time point meaning: week 23, last vaccination. A 20-mer mutant IDH1 peptide at 300 ug was injected subcutaneously with topical imiquimod. Sequenced material: PBMCs, taken from a glioma patient whose treatment included an IDH1 peptide vaccine. The origin of the receptors is a man aged 35-49 years with glioma.

For the CDR3, the DNA is TGTGCCAGCAGCTTAGTAGGGACAGGAAATCATGGCTACACCTTC. This gives the protein CASSLVGTGNHGYTF. J is TRBJ1-2 and V is TRBV7-9; TRBD1 agrees at 8 bases. Germline-derived CDR1 and CDR2 are SEHNR and FQNEAQ (reference sequence). The CDR3 is made up of 15 amino acids. The trim removed 1 base at V and 6 bases at J, leaving 7 bases unmatched.

The rearrangement joins TRBV5-1 to TRBJ2-2; TRBD1 matches at 7 bases. Germline values: CDR1 SGHRS, CDR2 YFSETQ. V was pared by 4 bases and J by 7 bases, with 7 bases of the junction left unmatched. This CDR3 contains 14 residues. The CDR3 nucleotides are TGCGCCAGCAGCACCGGACAGGTCAACGGGGAGCTGTTTTTT. It codes for CASSTGQVNGELFF.

V is TRBV13 and J is TRBJ2-7; TRBD2 aligns across 10 bases. The J segment lost 2 bases and the V segment lost 7 bases, leaving 5 bases of the junction unmatched. The CDR3 is made up of 14 amino acids. The germline CDR1 and CDR2 sequences are PRHDT and FYEKMQ (reference sequence). Here the CDR3 reads CASTSGSATYEQYF. The CDR3 nucleotides are TGTGCCAGCACTAGCGGGAGCGCCACCTACGAGCAGTACTTC.

The chain couples TRBV19 to TRBJ2-2; 8 nucleotides line up with TRBD1. The V segment lost 9 bases and the J segment 9 bases; nucleotides outside the gene matches: 27. Germline V gene sequence: CDR1 LNHDA, CDR2 SQIVND (reference sequence). The CDR3 length is 19 residues. Here the CDR3 reads CASNGWLVRGQGDIRELFF. Here the CDR3 DNA reads TGTGCCAGCAACGGCTGGCTGGTGCGAGGACAGGGAGATATCCGGGAGCTGTTTTTT.